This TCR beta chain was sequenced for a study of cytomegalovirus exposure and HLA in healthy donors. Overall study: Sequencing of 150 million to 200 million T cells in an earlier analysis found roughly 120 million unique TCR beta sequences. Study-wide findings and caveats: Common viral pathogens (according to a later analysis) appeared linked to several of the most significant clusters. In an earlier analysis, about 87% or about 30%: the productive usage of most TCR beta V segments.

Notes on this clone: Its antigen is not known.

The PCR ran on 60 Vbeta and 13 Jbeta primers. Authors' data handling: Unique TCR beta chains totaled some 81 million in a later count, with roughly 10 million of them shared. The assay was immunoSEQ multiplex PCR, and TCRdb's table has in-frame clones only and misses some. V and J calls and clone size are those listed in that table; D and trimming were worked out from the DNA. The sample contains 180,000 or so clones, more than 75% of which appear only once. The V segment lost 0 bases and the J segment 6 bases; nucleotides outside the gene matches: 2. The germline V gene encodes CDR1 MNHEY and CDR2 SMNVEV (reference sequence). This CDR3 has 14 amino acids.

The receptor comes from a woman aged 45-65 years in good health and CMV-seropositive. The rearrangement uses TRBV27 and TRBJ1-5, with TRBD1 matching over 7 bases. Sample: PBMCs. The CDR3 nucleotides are TGTGCCAGCAGTTTATCGGCAGGGGGTCAGCCCCAGCATTTT. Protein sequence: CASSLSAGGQPQHF.